This is a list of T cell receptor beta chains from one sample in a study of blood T cell repertoires in COVID-19. Assay: immunoSEQ multiplex PCR; the TCRdb copy retains only in-frame clones and omits some. This table holds 210,000 or so clones, approximately 78% found once. Sequencing was performed on peripheral blood. These receptors were taken from a middle-aged woman with acute or convalescent COVID-19. CDR3s leave out the opening cysteine and the closing phenylalanine or tryptophan. The order of the fields is D gene, J gene, V gene, clone size, CDR3 protein. The D gene is left open where the match is weak. Where a row states a size, it is once, few, many or the class of an expanded clone; other rows omit it.

D: .; J: TRBJ2-1; V: TRBV11-3; size: .; CDR3: ASSQRMAHYNEQF
D: .; J: TRBJ1-5; V: TRBV27; size: .; CDR3: ASSLRVGNQPQH
D: TRBD1; J: TRBJ2-7; V: TRBV29-1; size: .; CDR3: SVESDRGEQY
D: TRBD2; J: TRBJ2-2; V: TRBV15; size: .; CDR3: ATSRVALAANTGELF
D: TRBD2; J: TRBJ2-1; V: TRBV19; size: .; CDR3: ATAQLAGGVEQF
D: .; J: TRBJ2-7; V: TRBV6-2/TRBV6-3; size: .; CDR3: ASSYSERSYEQY
D: .; J: TRBJ2-3; V: TRBV4-2; size: once; CDR3: ASSQVAPSSDTQY
D: .; J: TRBJ2-2; V: TRBV5-1; size: .; CDR3: ASTPLIGGNTGELF
D: .; J: TRBJ2-7; V: TRBV6-2/TRBV6-3; size: once; CDR3: ASSYRNPAYEQY
D: TRBD1; J: TRBJ1-4; V: TRBV10-3; size: few; CDR3: ATQGASEKLF
D: TRBD1; J: TRBJ1-3; V: TRBV9; size: .; CDR3: ASSVGTGPTTYLGNTIY
D: .; J: TRBJ1-3; V: TRBV2; size: .; CDR3: ASSEIGNSGNTIY
D: TRBD2; J: TRBJ2-3; V: TRBV19; size: .; CDR3: ASSNQLRAGVGRDTQY
D: TRBD1; J: TRBJ1-2; V: TRBV5-1; size: .; CDR3: ASSSRTGGSFFGYT
D: TRBD2; J: TRBJ2-2; V: TRBV6-5; size: .; CDR3: ASSYQAGGTGELF
D: .; J: TRBJ1-2; V: TRBV19; size: few; CDR3: ASSIWRGLEGGYT
D: TRBD1; J: TRBJ1-2; V: TRBV15; size: .; CDR3: ATSREGTGANYGYT
D: TRBD2; J: TRBJ2-3; V: TRBV5-1; size: .; CDR3: ASSLALAGDADTQY
D: TRBD1; J: TRBJ2-2; V: TRBV5-1; size: .; CDR3: ASSSGQSTGELF
D: .; J: TRBJ2-7; V: TRBV27; size: .; CDR3: ASSLWRSSYEQY
D: .; J: TRBJ2-1; V: TRBV11-2; size: .; CDR3: ASSIEGSQGNEQF
D: .; J: TRBJ2-7; V: TRBV9; size: once; CDR3: ASSVGGSVPYEQY
D: TRBD2; J: TRBJ2-1; V: TRBV29-1; size: .; CDR3: SVDGGLAGVGEQF
D: TRBD2; J: TRBJ2-1; V: TRBV7-2; size: .; CDR3: ASSGRDEQF
D: .; J: TRBJ2-3; V: TRBV7-6; size: .; CDR3: ASSFLRDFTDTQY
D: TRBD2; J: TRBJ2-5; V: TRBV29-1; size: .; CDR3: SVSFGLAQETQY
D: .; J: TRBJ2-5; V: TRBV7-6; size: .; CDR3: ASSLLGGAQETQY
D: .; J: TRBJ1-3; V: TRBV6-1; size: .; CDR3: ASSVVGPGSGNTIY
D: .; J: TRBJ1-6; V: TRBV19; size: .; CDR3: ASSTVGGGGSPLH
D: .; J: TRBJ2-1; V: TRBV9; size: .; CDR3: ASSVTAGANEQF
D: .; J: TRBJ1-1; V: TRBV28; size: .; CDR3: ASSLRPGHNLNEAF
D: .; J: TRBJ2-1; V: TRBV27; size: few; CDR3: ASSSIDEQF
D: TRBD1; J: TRBJ1-2; V: TRBV4-1; size: once; CDR3: ASSLTDRENYGYT
D: TRBD1; J: TRBJ2-6; V: TRBV6-2/TRBV6-3; size: .; CDR3: ASSYSGGPGANVLT
D: .; J: TRBJ1-3; V: TRBV18; size: .; CDR3: ASSPPGGRSSGNTIY
D: .; J: TRBJ1-6; V: TRBV2; size: few; CDR3: ASRPATSYNSPLH
D: TRBD1; J: TRBJ1-1; V: TRBV19; size: .; CDR3: ASSLRGGTVVTEAF
D: TRBD1; J: TRBJ1-1; V: TRBV9; size: .; CDR3: ASSVWDRASEAF
D: .; J: TRBJ2-3; V: TRBV4-3; size: .; CDR3: ASSQGSGSTDTQY
D: .; J: TRBJ2-7; V: TRBV10-3; size: .; CDR3: AISESIQGHYEQY
D: .; J: TRBJ2-2; V: TRBV30; size: .; CDR3: AWSYGWRGELF